These 6 T cell receptor beta chains came from one sample sequenced in a study of T-cell memory formation after mild COVID-19. MiXCR was run by TCRdb on the 5' RACE reads, yielding one entry per CDR3 protein. In the table there are 200,000 to 250,000 distinct CDR3 sequences, roughly 10% of which are singletons. The sequencing input was PBMCs or a T cell subset sorted from them (not recorded which). These receptors were collected from a man younger than 35 who had mild COVID-19 (a few samples of this study predate the infection). Cell type and time point are not known.

This clonotype was recorded at least ten times. This chain uses TRBV20-1 with TRBJ2-4, with D uncertain. The CDR3 covers 14 residues. The germline gives CDR1 DFQATT, CDR2 SNEGSKA (reference sequence). The ends were cut back, 4 bases at V and 0 bases at J, with 10 bases in the middle. This CDR3 reads CSAKHDLAKNIQYF. The DNA of the CDR3 is TGCAGTGCTAAACACGACCTAGCCAAAAACATTCAGTACTTC.

This clonotype was seen more than once but under ten times. The chain employs TRBV6-5 and TRBJ2-3, with D perhaps matching TRBD2 (6 bases). The CDR3 sequence is 15 residues long. Trimming removed 2 bases at V and 1 base at J, with 10 bases between. Germline V lookup: CDR1 MNHEY, CDR2 SVGAGI. CDR3 protein: CASSYGGVGTDTQYF. The CDR3 region has the DNA TGTGCCAGCAGTTACGGCGGGGTTGGCACAGATACGCAGTATTTT.

This clonotype was observed a few times. This sequence joins TRBV18 and TRBJ1-5; D is undetermined. The V and J ends lost 3 bases and 1 base respectively, with 4 bases between them. This CDR3 region has 13 residues. Per germline, CDR1 KGHSH and CDR2 LQKENI. The DNA of the CDR3 is TGTGCCAGCTCACCGTTCAGCAATCAGCCCCAGCATTTT. This sequence encodes CASSPFSNQPQHF.

This clonotype was seen at least ten times. This sequence joins TRBV5-1 and TRBJ2-3; 9 bases match TRBD1. Germline assignment: CDR1 SGHRS and CDR2 YFSETQ. V was clipped by 4 bases and J by 4 bases; unmatched bases: 4. The CDR3 length is 14 residues. The CDR3 region has the DNA TGCGCCAGCAGCCCGGACAGGGGCGCAGATACGCAGTATTTT. It encodes CASSPDRGADTQYF.

This clonotype has a count of ten or more. V usage is TRBV12-3 or TRBV12-4 and J usage is TRBJ1-2; no reliable D call. The V end was cut by 1 base, the J end by 0 bases, with 3 bases between. This CDR3 region has 13 residues. CDR3 residues: CASSLGTNYGYTF. For the CDR3, the DNA is TGTGCCAGCAGTTTAGGGACTAACTATGGCTACACCTTC.

In this sample, this clonotype turned up many times. The chain carries TRBV29-1 and TRBJ1-1; 8 bases line up with TRBD1. Per germline, CDR1 SQVTM and CDR2 ANQGSEA. The junction had 13 bases not matched to a gene; V was cut back by 6 bases and J by 4 bases. This CDR3 is 15 amino acids long. CDR3 nucleotide sequence: TGCAGCGTCCAAGACACAGGGGGGGCGATCACTGAAGCTTTCTTT. As protein: CSVQDTGGAITEAFF.